This T cell receptor beta chain comes out of a study of CD8 T cells in Susac syndrome. CDR1 and CDR2 (germline): DFQATT, SNEGSKA (reference sequence). V shed 6 bases and J shed 2 bases, with 17 bases lying between them. CDR3 size: 15 residues. After extraction with the RNeasy kit, 0.5 to 1 ug of the RNA was reverse transcribed using random hexamers. MiXCR, run by TCRdb on the immunoSEQ multiplex PCR reads, gives a single entry per CDR3 protein. The sample has 160,000 or so distinct CDR3 sequences; approximately 95% are singletons. Sequencing of TCR beta was performed on blood CD8+ T cells and on blood CD4+ T cells.

This chain links TRBV20-1 with TRBJ2-1; D is perhaps TRBD1 (6 bases). The sequenced sample consisted of CD8+ T cells from PBMCs. This clonotype originated in a human donor with multiple sclerosis. CDR3 region: CSASGQPEAYNEQFF. CDR3 nucleotide sequence: TGCAGTGCAAGCGGACAGCCAGAGGCCTACAATGAGCAGTTCTTC.